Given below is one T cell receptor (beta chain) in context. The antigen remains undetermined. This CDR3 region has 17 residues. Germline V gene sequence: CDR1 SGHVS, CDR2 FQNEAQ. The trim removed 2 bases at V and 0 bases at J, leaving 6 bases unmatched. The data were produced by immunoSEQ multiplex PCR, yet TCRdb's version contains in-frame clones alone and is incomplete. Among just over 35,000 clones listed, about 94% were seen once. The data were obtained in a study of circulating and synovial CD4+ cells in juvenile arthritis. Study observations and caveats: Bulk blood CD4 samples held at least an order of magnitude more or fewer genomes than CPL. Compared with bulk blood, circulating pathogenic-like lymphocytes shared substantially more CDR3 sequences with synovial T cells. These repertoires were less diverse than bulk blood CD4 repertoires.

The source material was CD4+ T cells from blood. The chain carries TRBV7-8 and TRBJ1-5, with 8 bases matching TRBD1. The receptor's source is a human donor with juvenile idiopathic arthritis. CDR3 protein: CASSLTSGGLSNQPQHF. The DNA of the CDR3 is TGTGCCAGCAGCTTAACCTCAGGGGGCCTTAGCAATCAGCCCCAGCATTTT. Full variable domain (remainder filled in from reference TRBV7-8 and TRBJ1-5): GAGVSQSPRYKVAKRGQDVALRCDPISGHVSLFWYQQALGQGPEFLTYFQNEAQLDKSGLPSDRFFAERPEGSVSTLKIQRTQQEDSAVYLCASSLTSGGLSNQPQHFGDGTRLSIL.